Below are 5 T cell receptor beta chains sequenced from a single sample in a study of blood T cell repertoires in COVID-19. TCRdb's table, derived via immunoSEQ multiplex PCR, lists solely in-frame clones and lacks some. The table shows around 60,000 clones, with about 88% occurring only once. Material: peripheral blood. The receptors were sampled from a man aged 55 to 70 with acute or convalescent COVID-19.

This clone was seen once. The chain employs TRBV10-1 and TRBJ2-2, with D tentatively TRBD1 (6 bases). Trimming shortened V by 0 bases and J by 6 bases, and 8 bases separated the two germline ends. The V gene's germline CDR1 is WNHNN and CDR2 SYGVQD (reference sequence). This CDR3 spans 14 amino acids. The chain's CDR3 is CASSESQGSGELFF. The CDR3 nucleotides read TGCGCCAGCAGTGAGTCACAGGGCTCCGGGGAGCTGTTTTTT.

This clone has just one count. This rearrangement joins TRBV27 to TRBJ2-1; 7 bases line up with TRBD1. The ends lost 4 bases at V and 1 base at J; junction bases unmatched: 10. The CDR3 loop spans 17 amino acids. Germline V lookup: CDR1 MNHEY, CDR2 SMNVEV (reference sequence). DNA of the CDR3: TGTGCCAGCAGTTCCTTGCGGGCAGGGGGATCCTACAATGAGCAGTTCTTC. It is translated as CASSSLRAGGSYNEQFF.

This clone is a singleton in its sample. V is TRBV6-5 and J is TRBJ2-2; tentatively, D is TRBD2 (5 bases). Between the trimmed V and J ends, which lost 7 bases and 5 bases, there was a span of 17 bases. Germline V gene lookup returns CDR1 MNHEY and CDR2 SVGAGI. The CDR3 runs 15 residues. Here the CDR3 reads CASMFEGGNTGELFF. The CDR3 nucleotides read TGTGCCAGCATGTTCGAGGGTGGGAATACCGGGGAGCTGTTTTTT.

CDR3 in amino acids: CASSRWGQGRTEAFF. The CDR3 DNA follows: TGTGCCAGCAGCAGATGGGGACAGGGTCGGACTGAAGCTTTCTTT. The chain has TRBV3-1 (or the pseudogene TRBV3-2) and TRBJ1-1, with TRBD1 matching 9 bases. Germline values: CDR1 LGHDT, CDR2 YNNKEL (reference sequence). V lost 5 bases, J lost 5 bases, and 9 bases stayed unmatched. There are 15 residues in the CDR3.

This clone has just one count. Within the sample, other DNA sequences also encode this same CDR3. This rearrangement joins TRBV2 to TRBJ2-1, with 13 bases identical to TRBD2. CDR1 and CDR2 from the germline V gene are SNHLY and FYNNEI. Trimming at V came to 1 base and at J to 6 bases, leaving 3 bases not matched to a gene. The CDR3 spans 16 residues. For the CDR3, the DNA is TGTGCCAGCAGTGAAGGACTAGCGGGGGGCCTCAATGAGCAGTTCTTC. Translated: CASSEGLAGGLNEQFF.